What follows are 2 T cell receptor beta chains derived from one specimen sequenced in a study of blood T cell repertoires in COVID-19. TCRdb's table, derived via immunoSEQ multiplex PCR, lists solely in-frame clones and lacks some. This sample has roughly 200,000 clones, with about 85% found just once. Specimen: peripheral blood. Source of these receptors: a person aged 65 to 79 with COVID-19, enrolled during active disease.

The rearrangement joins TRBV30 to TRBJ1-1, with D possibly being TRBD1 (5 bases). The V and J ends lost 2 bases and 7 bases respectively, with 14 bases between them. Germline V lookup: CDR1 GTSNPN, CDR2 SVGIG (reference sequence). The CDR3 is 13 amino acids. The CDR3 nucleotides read TGTGCCTGGAGTCCGGACATTTCGAATGAAGCTTTCTTT. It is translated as CAWSPDISNEAFF.

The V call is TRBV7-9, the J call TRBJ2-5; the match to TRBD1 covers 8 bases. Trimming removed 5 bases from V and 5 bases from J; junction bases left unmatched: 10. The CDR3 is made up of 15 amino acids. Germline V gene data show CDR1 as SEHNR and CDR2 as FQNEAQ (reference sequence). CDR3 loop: CASSLRTGLVETQYF. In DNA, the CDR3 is TGTGCCAGCAGCCTTAGGACAGGGTTGGTTGAGACCCAGTACTTC.